This T cell receptor beta chain is from a study of Graves' ophthalmopathy and Graves' hyperthyroidism. Background on the study: By definition, stable hyperthyroidism involved no ophthalmopathy within 18 months of follow-up.

CDR3 length: 15 amino acids. CDR1 is SGHVS, CDR2 FQNEAQ, per germline. Trimming removed 5 bases from V and 4 bases from J; junction bases left unmatched: 10. In its sample, this clonotype was seen many times. Amplified TCR beta CDR3 regions were obtained using RNA transcripts as template. Second-round multiplex PCR came after a first-round RT-PCR that employed HTBI primers. TCRdb redid the calling of the multiplex PCR reads with MiXCR, one entry per CDR3 protein. Of approximately 1.2 million distinct CDR3 sequences listed, less than 45% are singletons. The sample taken for sequencing was peripheral blood or thyroid tissue (not recorded which). The sequence came from an adult man with Graves' hyperthyroidism. This chain uses TRBV7-8 with TRBJ2-7; TRBD2 agrees at 8 bases. The CDR3, as DNA: TGTGCCAGCAGCATTAGCGGGGCAAATCAGTACGAGCAGTACTTC. Protein: CASSISGANQYEQYF.